The rows below give T cell receptor beta chains drawn from one sample of a study of blood T cell repertoires in COVID-19. The assay was immunoSEQ multiplex PCR, and TCRdb's table has in-frame clones only and misses some. Among a few hundred thousand clones listed, around 90% were seen once. The sequenced material came from peripheral blood. The receptors derive from a man in his forties or fifties with acute or convalescent COVID-19. The conserved cysteine and the conserved F or W are not part of the CDR3 here. Fields, in order: CDR3 protein, V gene, J gene.

CDR3: ASSLSFAVSYEQY; V: TRBV28; J: TRBJ2-7
CDR3: ASSLLRFRTEAF; V: TRBV7-9; J: TRBJ1-1
CDR3: SGEDRDEGYT; V: TRBV29-1; J: TRBJ1-2
CDR3: ASSPTGLSNQPQH; V: TRBV7-2; J: TRBJ1-5
CDR3: ASSWPGLAGGLNEQF; V: TRBV7-9; J: TRBJ2-1
CDR3: ASSPPGGRSEKLF; V: TRBV18; J: TRBJ1-4
CDR3: ASSYTATNEKLF; V: TRBV11-2; J: TRBJ1-4
CDR3: ASSATGSNQPQH; V: TRBV9; J: TRBJ1-5
CDR3: ASSLGNPGEQY; V: TRBV27; J: TRBJ2-7
CDR3: ASSLSGSGELF; V: TRBV7-3; J: TRBJ2-2
CDR3: ASTYPGTGADTQY; V: TRBV6-2/TRBV6-3; J: TRBJ2-3
CDR3: ASSGGQDVYGYT; V: TRBV9; J: TRBJ1-2
CDR3: ASSLDREPDTQY; V: TRBV18; J: TRBJ2-3
CDR3: ASRTAGRSGELF; V: TRBV5-4; J: TRBJ2-2